This T cell receptor (beta chain) was recorded in a study of beta chain features in type 1 diabetes (dated by TCRdb to 2017 to 2018). In the study overall: Patients and healthy donors did not differ in mean age, gender distribution, total cell number or subset yield. Naive and central memory subsets were obtained from all 28 donors, but regulatory and stem cell-like memory subsets were isolated from only 8 patients and roughly 8 healthy donors. Across all samples, almost 110 million sorted cells were examined, and cell number per subset correlated strongly with RNA yield. In the study, recently diagnosed type 1 diabetes patients and matched healthy donors were compared on the TCRB repertoires of their sorted circulating CD4+ T cell subsets. What the research found in general, with its limitations: Because small numbers of individuals were included in the HLA sub-analyses, any influence of HLA type on TCRB rearrangement was left unresolved. Because cDNA was sequenced instead of genomic DNA, highly expressing activated cells could be over-represented, though the groups showed no difference in activation or CD3 levels. A moderate but significant shortening of TCRB CDR3 length was observed in type 1 diabetes patients in all four CD4+ subsets. Naive, central memory and regulatory TCRB repertoires appeared more similar among patients than among healthy donors. At VDJ recombination sites, type 1 diabetes patients had fewer insertions and more deleted nucleotides, which implies abnormalities in thymic rearrangement. PCR might favor shorter templates, but patient and control samples were amplified and corrected together, so any skew would affect both groups equally.

All of the isolated RNA was reverse transcribed with the High Capacity cDNA Reverse Transcription Kit, so expressed TCRB transcripts were sequenced. Naive, central memory and regulatory T cell samples underwent deep immunoSEQ sequencing, averaging approximately 3.3 million total reads per sample. Sorted cells were lysed in RLT buffer, and RNA was extracted using DNase-treated RNeasy Micro or Mini kits according to cell number. Each cell subset was processed separately to prevent cross-contamination, with patient and healthy donor samples processed together. The immunoSEQ multiplex PCR was used to amplify TCRB sequences from cDNA, generating 87-bp fragments that spanned the CDR3 region. Amplicons were sequenced on the Illumina HiSeq platform. The authors' pipeline ran thus. Synthetic template baselines were used to correct PCR bias computationally, reads within Hamming distance 2 were collapsed together, and singletons that could not be merged were discarded. Reads were aligned against IMGT so that V, D and J genes, CDR3 length and insertions or deletions at six rearrangement sites could be assigned. Within each subset, clonotype counts were normalized to sorted cell number, after which true diversity and Gini coefficients were computed with the tcR R package. The overlap coefficient, calculated on TCRB nucleotide sequences, was used to measure repertoire sharing. Out-of-frame TCRB sequences from naive cells were analyzed as a proxy for the pre-selection repertoire. In its TCRdb copy, this immuneACCESS table keeps in-frame sequences only and misses some clones. Where compared with another copy, unresolved V genes explain less than half of these, and the others have no known cause. D and trimming were read from the DNA, whereas the V and J calls and clone size are those reported in that table. The sample yields a few hundred thousand clones; about 10% were counted once. The ten largest make up 0.015% of the sample.

This clone was seen more than once but under ten times. Its antigen is unknown. No much larger clonotype is one base removed from it; base qualities were not supplied. Other DNA sequences in this sample translate to the same CDR3. Taken from cysteine to phenylalanine, the CDR3 has 13 residues. Only the CDR3 DNA is retained, 39 bases long and in frame from the first base. V is shortened by 4 bases, J by 0 bases, and the region joining them spans 10 bases. The germline V gene supplies CDR1 SQVTM and CDR2 ANQGSEA. From each donor, a single peripheral blood sample of 100 to 150 mL on average was drawn into heparinised tubes. Using a panel that included CD45RO, CCR7, CD25, CD127, CD95 and CD27, naive, central memory, regulatory and stem cell-like memory CD4+ T cells were sorted on a BD FACSAria II. All sorted populations exceeded 95% purity. Right away, PBMCs were isolated by Lymphoprep density gradient centrifugation and were stained directly, with no culture step. To minimize batch effects, samples were stained and sorted in pairs, one healthy donor with one patient per experiment.

The V and J segments used are TRBV29-1 and TRBJ2-7; the best D guess is TRBD1, with 7 bases matching. Source material: naive CD4+ T cells from blood. Taken with the paper, the label for cell subset or site translates to: true naive CD4+ T cells. The source of this sequence is a woman aged 25 to 45 in good health. The CDR3 has the sequence CSVARDSSYEQYF. The nucleotides are TGCAGCGTTGCGCGGGACAGCTCCTACGAGCAGTACTTC.